The 30 T cell receptor beta chains below were found in one sample sequenced in a study of OX40 agonist ivuxolimab in advanced cancers. Clones were read by immunoSEQ multiplex PCR, and TCRdb kept only the in-frame ones, dropping some. The data hold tens of thousands of clones, with 80% to 90% observed a single time. Sequenced here: CD4+ or CD8+ T cells sorted from blood, sampled in a trial of the OX40 agonist ivuxolimab. All receptors derive from an adult with an advanced solid tumor such as melanoma, head and neck, liver or kidney cancer.

V is TRBV7-8 and J is TRBJ2-7, with D tentatively TRBD2 (6 bases). The CDR3 is 16 residues long. Trimming stripped 0 bases from V and 3 bases from J, with 15 bases between. Germline CDR1 reads SGHVS; CDR2 reads FQNEAQ. The CDR3 is CASSLAGGGAGYEQYF. The DNA for the CDR3 is TGTGCCAGCAGCTTAGCAGGCGGAGGGGCCGGCTACGAGCAGTACTTC.

The chain links TRBV11-3 to TRBJ2-7; unclear D gene. This CDR3 contains 14 residues. The germline V and J ends were trimmed by 1 base and 0 bases, with 7 bases remaining between them. Looked up from germline, CDR1 is SGHNT and CDR2 is YENEEA. As DNA, the CDR3 is TGTGCCAGCAGCTTAGGCGGTCGCTCCTACGAGCAGTACTTC. Protein: CASSLGGRSYEQYF. The whole variable domain, remainder taken from reference TRBV11-3 and TRBJ2-7, is EAGVVQSPRYKIIEKKQPVAFWCNPISGHNTLYWYLQNLGQGPELLIRYENEEAVDDSQLPKDRFSAERLKGVDSTLKIQPAELGDSAVYLCASSLGGRSYEQYFGPGTRLTVT.

The chain has TRBV19 and TRBJ1-1; D gene uncertain. Germline assignment: CDR1 LNHDA and CDR2 SQIVND (reference sequence). The V gene lost 1 base and the J gene lost 1 base, with 10 bases spanning the gap. The CDR3 runs 15 residues. This CDR3 reads CASSIGFGANTEAFF. The CDR3 DNA reads as TGTGCCAGTAGTATAGGATTCGGCGCGAACACTGAAGCTTTCTTT.

V is TRBV7-2 and J is TRBJ2-5, with 8 bases that match TRBD2. This CDR3 is 15 amino acids long. The junction had 9 bases not matched to a gene; V was cut back by 7 bases and J by 2 bases. The germline CDR1 and CDR2 sequences are SGHTA and FQGNSA. CDR3 sequence (DNA): TGTGCCAGCACCACGAGCGGGGGTACGCAAGAGACCCAGTACTTC. It codes for CASTTSGGTQETQYF.

The V and J genes are TRBV28 and TRBJ2-7; 13 bases are a match to TRBD2. V lost 5 bases, J lost 3 bases, and 7 bases stayed unmatched. Germline lookup yields CDR1 MDHEN and CDR2 SYDVKM. This CDR3 region has 16 residues. The CDR3, as DNA: TGTGCCAGCAGTCCTCGGACTAGCGGGAGCGTCTACGAGCAGTACTTC. This translates into CASSPRTSGSVYEQYF.

The chain combines TRBV4-3 with TRBJ2-7; 11 positions agree with TRBD2. Germline values: CDR1 LGHNA, CDR2 YSLEER. V trimming: 0 bases; J trimming: 2 bases; junction bases outside the gene matches: 9. This CDR3 is 18 amino acids long. This CDR3 is CASSQDASGRSIAYEQYF. The CDR3, as DNA: TGCGCCAGCAGCCAAGATGCTAGCGGGAGGTCCATCGCCTACGAGCAGTACTTC.

V is TRBV5-6 and J is TRBJ2-7, with 8 bases matching TRBD2. The ends lost 4 bases at V and 0 bases at J; junction bases unmatched: 9. The CDR3 has 16 amino acids. CDR1 is SGHDT and CDR2 is YYEEEE in the germline V gene. CDR3 DNA: TGTGCCAGCAGCGGGAGAGTCGGGACTAGCTCCTACGAGCAGTACTTC. It yields the protein CASSGRVGTSSYEQYF.

The chain links TRBV4-3 to TRBJ2-1; 11 bases are shared with TRBD2. The V segment lost 1 base and the J segment 6 bases; nucleotides outside the gene matches: 11. CDR3 size: 18 residues. Germline lookup yields CDR1 LGHNA and CDR2 YSLEER. The CDR3 region has the DNA TGCGCCAGCAGCCAAGCGGATGTAGCGGGGGGGCCCTTCAATGAGCAGTTCTTC. Its translation is CASSQADVAGGPFNEQFF.

The CDR3 bases are TGTGCCAGCAGCCCCGGAACCCAGCCCTACAATGAGCAGTTCTTC. Translation: CASSPGTQPYNEQFF. The V and J genes are TRBV7-3 and TRBJ2-1; D uncertain. The V gene's germline CDR1 is SGHTA and CDR2 FQGTGA. CDR3 size: 15 residues. V dropped 5 bases and J dropped 2 bases, with 13 bases sitting between them.

The chain recombines TRBV27 with TRBJ2-7, with TRBD2 matching 12 bases. The CDR3 sequence is 16 residues long. CDR1 is MNHEY, CDR2 SMNVEV, per germline (reference sequence). V lost 5 bases and J lost 6; bases outside the gene matches: 11. The CDR3 sequence: CASSILLAGGGREQYF. The CDR3 bases are TGTGCCAGCAGTATCCTACTAGCGGGAGGCGGTCGCGAGCAGTACTTC.

V and J are TRBV19 and TRBJ1-1, with 7 bases identical to TRBD1. The germline V gene encodes CDR1 LNHDA and CDR2 SQIVND (reference sequence). V gave up 6 bases and J gave up 0 bases; unmatched junction bases: 4. This CDR3 region has 14 residues. The CDR3 sequence is CASRGDSLNTEAFF. The CDR3 DNA sequence: TGTGCCAGTAGGGGGGACAGCTTGAACACTGAAGCTTTCTTT.

The chain's CDR3 is CASSQVSGDEQYF. CDR3 nucleotide sequence: TGTGCCAGCAGCCAAGTATCTGGGGACGAGCAGTACTTC. The chain joins TRBV4-2 to TRBJ2-7; D unclear. Trimming took 1 base from V and 5 from J, leaving 9 bases between them. In germline, CDR1 is LGHNA, CDR2 YNFKEQ. The CDR3 has 13 residues.

The genes are TRBV19 and TRBJ2-3, with 10 bases fitting TRBD2. The CDR3 has 13 residues. Germline V gene lookup returns CDR1 LNHDA and CDR2 SQIVND (reference sequence). Unmatched junction bases numbered 3, after V lost 7 bases and J lost 5 bases. This CDR3 reads CASKGLALDTQYF. As DNA, the CDR3 is TGTGCCAGTAAGGGACTAGCGCTAGATACGCAGTATTTT.

In DNA form, the CDR3 reads TGTGCCAGCAGCTTAGAAGGGGGAACCGGGGAGCTGTTTTTT. It is translated as CASSLEGGTGELFF. The chain joins TRBV7-6 to TRBJ2-2, with D possibly TRBD1 on 6 matching bases. Trimming cost V 1 base and J 5 bases, with 8 bases left between them. Germline values: CDR1 SGHVS, CDR2 FNYEAQ. The CDR3 length is 14 residues.

The J gene is TRBJ2-5, the V gene TRBV19, with a tentative D call TRBD1 (5 bases). Trimming took off 5 bases at V and 5 bases at J, with 12 bases between the two ends. The CDR3 is 13 amino acids. Germline CDR1 and CDR2: LNHDA and SQIVND (reference sequence). DNA of the CDR3: TGTGCCAGTAGTGGGCTAGGGGTGGAGACCCAGTACTTC. It is translated as CASSGLGVETQYF.

V and J are TRBV6-5 and TRBJ2-1; D not resolved. Between the trimmed V and J ends, which lost 5 bases and 5 bases, there was a span of 10 bases. The germline CDR1 and CDR2 sequences are MNHEY and SVGAGI. The length of the CDR3 is 13 residues. The CDR3 loop reads CASSPNLDNEQFF. CDR3 nucleotides: TGTGCCAGCAGTCCCAACCTTGACAATGAGCAGTTCTTC.

The chain combines TRBV9 with TRBJ2-4; D gene ambiguous. CDR3 length: 12 amino acids. Trimming took 3 bases from V and 1 from J, leaving 2 bases between them. Germline V gene data show CDR1 as SGDLS and CDR2 as YYNGEE. CDR3 sequence: CASSGAKNIQYF. The CDR3 coding sequence is TGTGCCAGCAGCGGTGCCAAAAACATTCAGTACTTC.

CDR3 loop: CASNSGSGTDTQYF. The CDR3 region has the DNA TGTGCCAGCAACAGCGGGAGCGGAACAGATACGCAGTATTTT. This chain links TRBV9 with TRBJ2-3; 8 bases are a match to TRBD2. CDR1 and CDR2 (germline): SGDLS, YYNGEE. J was trimmed by 3 bases and V by 6 bases; bases with no gene match: 6. CDR3 length equals 14 residues.

The chain carries TRBV14 and TRBJ1-4; D call uncertain. Trimming pared 0 bases from V and 4 bases from J, leaving 6 bases between. The germline CDR1 and CDR2 sequences are SGHDN and FVKESK. The length of the CDR3 is 14 residues. CDR3 amino acids: CASSQENSNEKLFF. For the CDR3, the DNA is TGTGCCAGCAGCCAAGAAAACAGTAATGAAAAACTGTTTTTT.

This clone was seen just once. The chain links TRBV6-1 to TRBJ2-7, with 8 bases lining up with TRBD1. Looked up from germline, CDR1 is MNHNS and CDR2 is SASEGT. Trimming took 7 bases from V and 3 from J; bases not matched to a gene: 5. The length of the CDR3 is 13 residues. CDR3 nucleotides: TGTGCCAGCACGGACAGGGTGGTCTACGAGCAGTACTTC. The encoded protein is CASTDRVVYEQYF.

About this clone: Sequence at one end of the junction differs from germline and may be a read error. The gene calls are TRBV7-7 and TRBJ2-7, with D uncertain. The CDR3 extends over 14 amino acids. Germline CDR1 is SSHAT and CDR2 is FNYEAQ (reference sequence). The CDR3, as DNA: TGTGCTAGCAGTCCACTGCAGAGCTCCTACGAGCAGTACTTC. Translated, it gives CASSPLQSSYEQYF.

The chain couples TRBV9 to TRBJ2-5, with 9 bases lining up with TRBD1. TRBJ2-7 matches the DNA end more closely, so the J call is doubtful. Germline CDR1 is SGDLS and CDR2 is YYNGEE. The CDR3 sequence is 14 residues long. As DNA, the CDR3 is TGTGCCAGCAGCGCCCGGGACAGGGCCTACGAGCAGTACTTC. Translating it yields CASSARDRAYEQYF.

The chain combines TRBV28 with TRBJ2-4; no reliable D call. The CDR3 is 13 amino acids. Germline assignment: CDR1 MDHEN and CDR2 SYDVKM. Trimming took off 7 bases at V and 8 bases at J, with 15 bases between the two ends. CDR3 region: CASNSLFRDIQYF. The CDR3 DNA reads as TGTGCCAGCAACTCCCTCTTTAGGGACATTCAGTACTTC.

The chain combines TRBV5-8 with TRBJ2-5; 7 positions match TRBD1. There are 15 residues in the CDR3. Germline-derived CDR1 and CDR2 are SGHTS and YDEGEE. Losses at the gene ends were 0 bases for V and 2 bases for J; bases not matched to a gene: 4. CDR3 sequence reads: CASSLEGQPQETQYF. The CDR3 DNA is TGTGCCAGCAGCTTGGAGGGACAGCCTCAAGAGACCCAGTACTTC.

The chain carries TRBV27 and TRBJ2-1; the D call may be TRBD1 or TRBD2 (5 bases each). Looked up from germline, CDR1 is MNHEY and CDR2 is SMNVEV (reference sequence). V was cut by 3 bases and J by 7 bases, with 7 bases left in between. The CDR3 consists of 12 residues. CDR3 protein: CASSFGGNEQFF. For the CDR3, the DNA is TGTGCCAGCAGTTTTGGGGGTAATGAGCAGTTCTTC.

The chain recombines TRBV6-5 with TRBJ1-2; 7 positions agree with TRBD1. Germline V CDR1 and CDR2: MNHEY, SVGAGI. Trimming removed 0 bases from V and 8 bases from J; junction bases left unmatched: 3. The CDR3 has 13 residues. The CDR3 region is CASSYSGTEGYTF. CDR3 coding DNA: TGTGCCAGCAGTTACTCCGGGACAGAGGGCTACACCTTC.

CDR3 DNA: TGTGCCAGCAGTTTCAGGTCGTTGAACACTGAAGCTTTCTTT. Residues: CASSFRSLNTEAFF. The rearrangement joins TRBV6-5 to TRBJ1-1; D is unclear. V dropped 4 bases and J dropped 0 bases, with 9 bases sitting between them. From germline, CDR1 is MNHEY and CDR2 SVGAGI. The CDR3 has 14 residues.

The chain has TRBV15 and TRBJ2-1; 7 bases are shared with TRBD1. From germline, CDR1 is LNHNV and CDR2 YYDKDF (reference sequence). CDR3 size: 13 residues. Germline trimming cut 7 bases from V and 5 bases from J; bases unmatched to any gene: 5. In nucleotides, the CDR3 is TGTGCCACCACCGAAACAGGGGACAATGAGCAGTTCTTC. Translating it yields CATTETGDNEQFF.

The J gene is TRBJ2-3, the V gene TRBV25-1; D may be TRBD2 (5 bases). The CDR3 is 14 residues long. The germline CDR1 and CDR2 sequences are MGHDK and SYGVNS. As DNA, the CDR3 is TGTGCAAGTTCCCAGGACTTTCTCACAGATACGCAGTATTTT. This gives the protein CASSQDFLTDTQYF.

V and J are TRBV18 and TRBJ2-1; possible D gene TRBD1, 6 bases. This CDR3 region has 17 residues. Trimming left V 4 bases short and J 4 bases short, with 20 bases between. Per germline, CDR1 KGHSH and CDR2 LQKENI. CDR3 in amino acids: CASSLYNPGRGYNEQFF. In DNA, the CDR3 is TGTGCCAGCTCACTTTATAACCCGGGCAGGGGATACAATGAGCAGTTCTTC. The full variable domain, with the rest looked up from reference TRBV18 and TRBJ2-1, is NAGVMQNPRHLVRRRGQEARLRCSPMKGHSHVYWYRQLPEEGLKFMVYLQKENIIDESGMPKERFSAEFPKEGPSILRIQQVVRGDSAAYFCASSLYNPGRGYNEQFFGPGTRLTVL.